This T cell receptor beta chain was identified during a study of cytomegalovirus exposure and HLA in healthy donors. Study results and limitations: A prior analysis recorded that most TCR beta V segments were productive about 87% or about 30% of the time. Upon later analysis, HLA-associated TCR beta chains proved more clonally expanded than other, equally common chains. TRBV6-2, TRBV6-3 and some other V segments were excluded as indistinguishable.

With respect to this clone: Its specificity is not known.

The PCR contained 60 Vbeta and 13 Jbeta primers. TCRdb keeps only in-frame clones here, not all; method: immunoSEQ multiplex PCR. The sample shows 120,000 or so clones, 75% to 90% of them seen only once. The CDR3 runs to 12 residues. V shed 6 bases and J shed 8 bases, with 11 bases lying between them. Per germline, CDR1 SEHNR and CDR2 FQNEAQ (reference sequence). The sequence came from a man younger than 40 in good health and CMV-seronegative. Material for sequencing was PBMCs. V usage is TRBV7-9 and J usage is TRBJ2-1; D gene ambiguous. DNA of the CDR3: TGTGCCAGCAGTTTCAGTTTCGATGAGCAGTTCTTC. Translated: CASSFSFDEQFF.